This T cell receptor beta chain was observed in a study of cytomegalovirus exposure and HLA in healthy donors. This table comes from immunoSEQ multiplex PCR, and its TCRdb copy is limited to in-frame clones, with some not included. The sample includes 150,000 to 200,000 clones, around 82% seen only once; the top ten take roughly 10%. The CDR3 extends over 15 amino acids. Germline V gene data show CDR1 as MRHNA and CDR2 as SNTAGT. Trimming cost V 5 bases and J 5 bases; bases outside gene matches: 7. The V call is TRBV6-4, the J call TRBJ2-3, with 10 bases identical to TRBD1. The receptor was isolated from a man in his thirties or forties in good health and CMV-seropositive. The sample comprised PBMCs. For the CDR3, the DNA is TGTGCCAGCAGTTCCGGGACAGGGGCGGGAGATACGCAGTATTTT. Translated, it gives CASSSGTGAGDTQYF.